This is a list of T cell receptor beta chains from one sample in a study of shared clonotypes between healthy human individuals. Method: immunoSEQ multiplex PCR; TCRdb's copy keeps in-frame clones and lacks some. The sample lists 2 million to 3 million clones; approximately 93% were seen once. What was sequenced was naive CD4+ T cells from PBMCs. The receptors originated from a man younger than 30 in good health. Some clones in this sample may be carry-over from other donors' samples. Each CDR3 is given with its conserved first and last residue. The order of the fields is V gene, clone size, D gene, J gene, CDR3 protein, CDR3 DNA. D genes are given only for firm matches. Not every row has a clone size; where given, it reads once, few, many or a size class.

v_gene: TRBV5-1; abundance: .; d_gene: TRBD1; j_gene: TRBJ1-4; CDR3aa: CASSSGTAGEKLFF; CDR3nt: TGCGCCAGCAGCTCTGGGACAGCGGGGGAAAAACTGTTTTTT
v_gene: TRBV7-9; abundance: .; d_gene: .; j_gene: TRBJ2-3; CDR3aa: CASSPISTDTQYF; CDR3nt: TGTGCCAGCAGCCCAATTTCTACAGATACGCAGTATTTT
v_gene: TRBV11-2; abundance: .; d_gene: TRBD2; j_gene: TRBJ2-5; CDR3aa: CASSSWGLAGEETQYF; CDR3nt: TGTGCCAGCAGCTCGTGGGGACTAGCGGGGGAAGAGACCCAGTACTTC
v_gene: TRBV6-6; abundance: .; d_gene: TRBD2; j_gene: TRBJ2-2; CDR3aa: CATGLAYTGELFF; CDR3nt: TGTGCCACCGGACTAGCTTACACCGGGGAGCTGTTTTTT
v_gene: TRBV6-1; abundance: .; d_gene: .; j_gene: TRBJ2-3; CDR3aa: CASSEALGADTQYF; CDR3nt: TGTGCCAGCAGTGAAGCGCTTGGCGCAGATACGCAGTATTTT
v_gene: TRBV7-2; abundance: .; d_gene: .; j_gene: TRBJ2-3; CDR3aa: CASSLVGGGTDTQYF; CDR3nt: TGTGCCAGCAGCTTAGTGGGCGGTGGCACAGATACGCAGTATTTT
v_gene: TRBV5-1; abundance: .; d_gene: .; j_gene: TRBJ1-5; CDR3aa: CASSFGGNQPQHF; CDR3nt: TGCGCCAGCAGCTTCGGGGGCAATCAGCCCCAGCATTTT
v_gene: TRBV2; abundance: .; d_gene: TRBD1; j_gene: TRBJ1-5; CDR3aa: CASSGDRGSQPQHF; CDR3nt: TGTGCCAGCAGTGGGGACAGGGGGAGTCAGCCCCAGCATTTT
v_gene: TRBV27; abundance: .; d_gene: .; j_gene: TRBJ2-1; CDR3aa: CASSRPGAEQFF; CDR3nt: TGTGCCAGCAGTCGCCCAGGGGCTGAGCAGTTCTTC
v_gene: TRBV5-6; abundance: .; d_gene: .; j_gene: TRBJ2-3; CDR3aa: CASSEAKGGNTDTQYF; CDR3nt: TGTGCCAGCAGCGAGGCAAAAGGTGGGAACACAGATACGCAGTATTTT
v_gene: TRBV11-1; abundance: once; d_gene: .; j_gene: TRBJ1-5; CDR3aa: CASYRSGTGNGLSNQPQHF; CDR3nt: TGTGCCAGCTATCGGTCCGGGACGGGGAACGGGCTTAGCAATCAGCCCCAGCATTTT
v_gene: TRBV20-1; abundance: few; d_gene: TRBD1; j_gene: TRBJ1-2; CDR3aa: CRRQGDGYTF; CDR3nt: TGCAGAAGACAGGGGGATGGCTACACCTTC
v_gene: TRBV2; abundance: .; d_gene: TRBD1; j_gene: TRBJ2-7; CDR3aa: CASRVGQGFHEQYF; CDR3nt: TGTGCCAGCCGCGTCGGACAGGGGTTCCACGAGCAGTACTTC
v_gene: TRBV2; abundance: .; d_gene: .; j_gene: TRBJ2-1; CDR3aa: CATSRPGFVRNEQFF; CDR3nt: TGTGCCACCTCACGGCCAGGGTTCGTTCGAAATGAGCAGTTCTTC
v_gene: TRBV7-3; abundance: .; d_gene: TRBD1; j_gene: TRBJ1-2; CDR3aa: CASSLGPTGGYYGYTF; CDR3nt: TGTGCCAGCAGCTTAGGTCCGACAGGGGGGTACTATGGCTACACCTTC
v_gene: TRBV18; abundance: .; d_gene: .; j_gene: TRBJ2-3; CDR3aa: CASSPGRQPTDTQYF; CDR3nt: TGTGCCAGCTCACCGGGGCGGCAGCCCACAGATACGCAGTATTTT
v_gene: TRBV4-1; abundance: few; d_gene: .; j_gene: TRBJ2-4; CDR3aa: CASSHVQNIQYF; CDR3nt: TGCGCCAGCAGCCATGTTCAAAACATTCAGTACTTC
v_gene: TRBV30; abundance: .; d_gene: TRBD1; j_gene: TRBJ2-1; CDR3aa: CAWRDTGGAGYEQFF; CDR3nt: TGTGCCTGGAGGGATACAGGGGGCGCAGGTTATGAGCAGTTCTTC
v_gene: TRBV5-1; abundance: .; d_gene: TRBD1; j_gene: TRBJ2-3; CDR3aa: CASSFTLTGARTDTQYF; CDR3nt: TGCGCCAGCAGCTTTACCTTGACAGGGGCTCGCACAGATACGCAGTATTTT
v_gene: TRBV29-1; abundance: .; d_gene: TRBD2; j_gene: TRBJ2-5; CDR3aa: CSAASGFGAETQYF; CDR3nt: TGCAGCGCGGCTAGCGGGTTCGGGGCAGAGACCCAGTACTTC